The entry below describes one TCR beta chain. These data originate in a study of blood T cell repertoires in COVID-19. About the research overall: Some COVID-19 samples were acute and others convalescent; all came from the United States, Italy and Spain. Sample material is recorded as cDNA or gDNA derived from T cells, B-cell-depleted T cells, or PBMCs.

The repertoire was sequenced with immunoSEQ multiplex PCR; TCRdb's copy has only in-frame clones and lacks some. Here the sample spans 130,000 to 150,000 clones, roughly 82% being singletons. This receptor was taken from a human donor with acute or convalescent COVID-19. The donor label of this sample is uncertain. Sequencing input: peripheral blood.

CDR3 amino acids: CASREHRGIAFF. DNA of the CDR3: TGTGCCAGCAGGGAACACAGGGGAATAGCTTTCTTT. The rearrangement links TRBV3-1 (or the pseudogene TRBV3-2) to TRBJ1-1, with 7 bases that match TRBD1. The junction had 8 bases not matched to a gene; V was cut back by 6 bases and J by 10 bases. This CDR3 has 12 residues. Germline V CDR1 and CDR2: LGHDT, YNNKEL (reference sequence).